This T cell receptor beta chain appears in the sequencing data of a study of shared clonotypes between healthy human individuals. Study as a whole: Every donor yielded three CD4 naive, three CD4 memory, two CD8 naive and one CD8 memory plate. Broader study findings: Naive subsets generally exceeded memory subsets in estimated richness.

Turning to this clone: Its target is not known.

Sequencing used immunoSEQ multiplex PCR; TCRdb keeps in-frame clones, though not all of them. The sample records approximately 980,000 clones, 76% being singletons. CDR1 is SQVTM and CDR2 is ANQGSEA in the germline V gene. V was clipped by 7 bases and J by 0 bases; unmatched bases: 10. The CDR3 spans 18 residues. The clonotype was recovered from a man younger than 35 in good health. Sequencing was carried out using memory CD4+ T cells sorted from blood. The subset denotes: CD45RA-negative fraction. The V call is TRBV29-1, the J call TRBJ2-6, with TRBD1 matching over 12 bases. The CDR3 protein is CSDRDRGLGISGANVLTF. The CDR3 DNA reads as TGCAGCGACCGGGACAGGGGGCTTGGAATCTCTGGGGCCAACGTCCTGACTTTC.